This TCR beta chain stems from a study of beta chain features in type 1 diabetes. Germline-derived CDR1 and CDR2 are SQVTM and ANQGSEA. Germline trimming cut 3 bases from V and 4 bases from J; bases unmatched to any gene: 11. The CDR3 totals 16 residues. The whole isolated RNA underwent reverse transcription, so sequencing captured expressed TCRB transcripts. Clones were read by immunoSEQ multiplex PCR, and TCRdb kept only the in-frame ones, dropping some. Altogether approximately 150,000 clones are present, roughly 9% being singletons, with the ten largest covering 2% to 3%. The sequence was collected from a woman between 18 and 30 years old in good health. The sequenced sample consisted of central memory CD4+ T cells from blood. The genes are TRBV29-1 and TRBJ2-5; 10 positions match TRBD1. The CDR3 DNA reads as TGCAGCGTTGAGCCCCGACAGGGGGCCCACCTAGAGACCCAGTACTTC. Translating gives CSVEPRQGAHLETQYF.